What follows describes a single T cell receptor (beta chain). The target of this receptor is not known. The sample holds no much larger clone one base away, and base qualities are not on file. The sample is drawn from a study of blood T cell repertoires in COVID-19 (dated by TCRdb to 2020 to 2022). A note on the overall study: Samples from collaborators originated in the United States, Italy and Spain and spanned both the acute and convalescent phases of COVID-19. Samples were obtained from the ongoing ImmuneRACE study (first 160 participants) and from roughly 1,300 subjects provided by 6 global collaborators. The dataset comprised deeply sampled blood TCRbeta repertoires from subjects exposed to, actively infected with, or recovered from COVID-19. Where available, HLA class I and class II types were taken from metadata supplied by the sample provider and were not determined by assay-based typing. The prospective study material was composed of cDNA or gDNA derived from T cells, B-cell-depleted T cells, or PBMCs. A de-identified subject ID, COVID-19 status, age in years and sex were almost always included in the sample metadata. The repertoires were released in a freely available public database meant as a resource for research on the immune response to SARS-CoV-2. Overall study results and their limits: The quantity of clinical and demographic metadata differed by source and by participant and was supplied without curation.

Participants in the prospective study were aged about 18 to 95 years, lived in about two dozen United States geographic areas, and enrolled through a virtual design. To assign participants to cohorts, the prospective study relied on clinical history that participants themselves reported in a screening survey and a study questionnaire. Exposed participants were defined as having been in contact with someone with a PCR-confirmed or clinician-diagnosed COVID-19 case within 2 weeks of study entry. In the prospective study, whole blood, serum and a nasopharyngeal or oropharyngeal swab were collected from each participant by mobile phlebotomists. Over a roughly 2-month period, participants in the prospective study had the option of providing additional blood draws and questionnaires. Before DNA extraction, prospective study blood samples were shipped either frozen or at room temperature. TCRbeta CDR3 regions were amplified from genomic DNA by means of the immunoSEQ Assay, a bias-controlled multiplex PCR. On the authors' methods: The number of nucleated cells in each sample was estimated by amplification of reference gene primers within the assay. To quantify the absolute abundance of each unique TCRbeta CDR3 rearrangement, sequence reads were collapsed and filtered. For each sample, productive Simpson clonality was calculated as the square root of Simpson's diversity index over productive rearrangements. TCRdb stores this immuneACCESS table with in-frame sequences only. Part of the clones is absent; in the studies checked, under half of the shortfall reflects unresolved V genes, and no reason is known for the rest. V and J calls and clone size are those listed in that table; D and trimming were worked out from the DNA. Across this sample there are approximately 400,000 clones, with more than 85% seen only once. The ten most abundant clones make up 0.7% to 0.95% of the sample.

Reading from cysteine to phenylalanine, the CDR3 counts 16 amino acids. Here the CDR3 DNA is all that survives: 48 bases in frame from base 1. CDR1 and CDR2, looked up from the germline V gene, are SNHLY and FYNNEI. The germline V end is reduced by 7 bases and the J end by 3 bases; junction bases left unmatched: 14. Here the chain combines TRBV2 and TRBJ1-1, with 7 central nucleotides matching TRBD1. Sequencing was done on a sample of PBMCs or T cells enriched from blood (not recorded which). The source is a woman in her 40s who had been exposed to COVID-19. The nucleotide sequence reads TGTGCCAGCACCTTACCGGGACAGATTATGCACACTGAAGCTTTCTTT. Its coded protein is CASTLPGQIMHTEAFF.